These 4 T cell receptor beta chains share one sample of origin, sequenced in a study of beta chain features in type 1 diabetes. As every portion of the isolated RNA was reverse transcribed, the sequencing read expressed TCRB transcripts. The assay was immunoSEQ multiplex PCR, and TCRdb's table has in-frame clones only and misses some. The data show under 200,000 clones, about 7.3% seen once. Sample: central memory CD4+ T cells from blood. The receptors originated from a man aged 18 to 35 in good health.

This clone was seen a few times. This chain uses TRBV7-9 with TRBJ2-1, with 13 bases lining up with TRBD2. Germline loops: CDR1 SEHNR, CDR2 FQNEAQ (reference sequence). CDR3 size: 16 residues. Germline trimming cut 6 bases from V and 7 bases from J; bases unmatched to any gene: 9. The CDR3 bases are TGTGCCAGCAGGCCACTCGGGACTAGCGGGAAGAATGAGCAGTTCTTC. It specifies CASRPLGTSGKNEQFF.

This clone has just a few counts. The gene calls are TRBV19 and TRBJ2-7; D may be TRBD2 (5 bases). The V end was cut by 4 bases, the J end by 3 bases, with 13 bases between. Germline CDR1 LNHDA, CDR2 SQIVND (reference sequence). The CDR3 has 14 residues. The CDR3 reads CASSNPGINYEQYF. The CDR3 region has the DNA TGTGCCAGTAGTAACCCCGGGATAAACTACGAGCAGTACTTC.

The chain uses TRBV6-4 and TRBJ2-3; D is uncertain. V lost 0 bases and J 3 bases, leaving 10 bases between the germline ends. Germline assignment: CDR1 MRHNA and CDR2 SNTAGT. The CDR3 has 15 amino acids. The CDR3 reads CASSDSGSITDTQYF. In nucleotides, the CDR3 is TGTGCCAGCAGTGACTCGGGCAGTATAACAGATACGCAGTATTTT.

This clone was observed a few times. The rearrangement links TRBV2 to TRBJ2-7; TRBD2 matches at 13 bases. The germline V gene encodes CDR1 SNHLY and CDR2 FYNNEI. The CDR3 has 14 amino acids. J gave up 5 bases and V 6 bases, and 4 bases lay outside the gene matches. The CDR3 bases are TGTGCCAGCAGGGGGACTAGCGGGACCCACGAGCAGTACTTC. Translated, it gives CASRGTSGTHEQYF.